A selection of T cell receptor beta chains follows, all from one sample in a study of T cell repertoires in cytomegalovirus infection. TCRdb fed the reads into MiXCR, producing one record per CDR3 protein. The sample lists 290,000 or so distinct CDR3 sequences, roughly 26% occurring once. The sequenced material came from PBMCs. These receptors were collected from a human donor in good health (CMV status not recorded). Some clones in this sample may be carry-over from other donors' samples. Each CDR3 is given with its conserved first and last residue. The D gene is left open where the match is weak. Size is stated for part of the rows, as once, few or many counts, or as a class when the clone is expanded.

cdr3_aa cdr3_nt v_call clone_size j_call d_call
CASSAPGSYTF TGTGCCAGCAGCGCACCGGGTTCCTACACCTTC TRBV7-2 - TRBJ1-2 -
CASRRVGGANVLTF TGTGCCAGCAGACGGGTGGGCGGGGCCAACGTCCTGACTTTC TRBV7-2 - TRBJ2-6 -
CASSPVPHEQYF TGTGCCAGCTCACCCGTTCCCCACGAGCAGTACTTC TRBV18 - TRBJ2-7 -
CSAGGTANSPLHF TGCAGTGCCGGAGGGACAGCTAATTCACCCCTCCACTTT TRBV20-1 - TRBJ1-6 TRBD1
CASSCSGRGTEAFF TGTGCCAGCAGTTGCTCCGGGAGGGGCACTGAAGCTTTCTTT TRBV6-5 - TRBJ1-1 -
CATRDRVETQYF TGTGCCACCCGGGACAGGGTCGAGACCCAGTACTTC TRBV2 - TRBJ2-5 TRBD1
CASSLNTPETQYF TGTGCCAGCAGTTTAAATACCCCTGAGACCCAGTACTTC TRBV28 few TRBJ2-5 -
CASSPTGTPVGGEQFF TGTGCCAGCTCACCTACCGGGACCCCAGTGGGAGGTGAGCAGTTCTTC TRBV18 few TRBJ2-1 -
CASSLAFGGNRARNEQFF TGTGCCAGCAGCTTAGCGTTCGGGGGTAACAGGGCGAGGAATGAGCAGTTCTTC TRBV7-2 - TRBJ2-1 -
CASSGDRKTQYF TGTGCCAGCAGTGGGGACAGGAAGACCCAGTACTTC TRBV28 - TRBJ2-5 TRBD1
CASRIQGRYGYTF TGTGCCAGTAGGATTCAGGGAAGATATGGCTACACCTTC TRBV19 few TRBJ1-2 -
CASSFTGGVEAFF TGCGCCAGCAGCTTCACAGGGGGAGTTGAAGCTTTCTTT TRBV5-1 - TRBJ1-1 TRBD1